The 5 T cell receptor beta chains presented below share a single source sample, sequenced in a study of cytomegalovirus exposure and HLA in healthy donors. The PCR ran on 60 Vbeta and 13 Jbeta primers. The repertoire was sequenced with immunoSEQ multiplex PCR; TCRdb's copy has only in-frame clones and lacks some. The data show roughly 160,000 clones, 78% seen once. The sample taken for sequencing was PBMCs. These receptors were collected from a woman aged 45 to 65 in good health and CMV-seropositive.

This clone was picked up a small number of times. CDR3 nucleotides: TGTGCCAGCAGCCAGACAGAGAACTATGGCTACACCTTC. Protein sequence: CASSQTENYGYTF. V usage is TRBV11-3 and J usage is TRBJ1-2; tentatively, D is TRBD1 (5 bases). The ends were cut back, 5 bases at V and 2 bases at J, with 9 bases in the middle. The CDR3 has 13 residues. Germline CDR1 and CDR2: SGHNT and YENEEA.

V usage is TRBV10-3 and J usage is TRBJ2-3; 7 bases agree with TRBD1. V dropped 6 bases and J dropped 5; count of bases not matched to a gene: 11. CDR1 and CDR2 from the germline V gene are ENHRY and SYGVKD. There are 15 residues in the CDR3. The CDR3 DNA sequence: TGTGCCATCAGAACGGACAGGCTAAGTGGAGATACGCAGTATTTT. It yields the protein CAIRTDRLSGDTQYF.

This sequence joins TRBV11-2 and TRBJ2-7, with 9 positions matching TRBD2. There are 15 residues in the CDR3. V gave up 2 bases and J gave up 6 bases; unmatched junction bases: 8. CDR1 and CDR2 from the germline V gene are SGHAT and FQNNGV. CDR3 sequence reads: CASSLLAGGPREQYF. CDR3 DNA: TGTGCCAGCAGCTTATTGGCGGGAGGGCCTCGCGAGCAGTACTTC.

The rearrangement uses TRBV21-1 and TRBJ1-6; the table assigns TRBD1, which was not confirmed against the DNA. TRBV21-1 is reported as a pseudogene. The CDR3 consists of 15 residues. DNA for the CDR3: TGTGCCAGCAGCAAAGCTCGACAGGGAGGTTCACCCCTCCACTTT. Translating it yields CASSKARQGGSPLHF.

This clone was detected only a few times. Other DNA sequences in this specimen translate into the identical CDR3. CDR3 nucleotide sequence: TGTGCCAGCAGTCTGACAGGGTACAATGAGCAGTTCTTC. It specifies CASSLTGYNEQFF. V usage is TRBV27 and J usage is TRBJ2-1, with TRBD1 matching 7 bases. Trimming took 5 bases from V and 4 from J; bases not matched to a gene: 2. The CDR3 consists of 13 residues. Per the germline V gene, CDR1 is MNHEY and CDR2 is SMNVEV (reference sequence).